This entry lists 14 T cell receptor beta chains sequenced from one sample in a study of T-cell memory formation after mild COVID-19. TCRdb re-called the 5' RACE reads through MiXCR, storing one row per CDR3 protein. The sample lists 400,000 to 550,000 distinct CDR3 sequences, more than 20% occurring once. Input material: PBMCs or a T cell subset sorted from them (not recorded which). The receptors originated from an adult woman who had mild COVID-19 (a few samples of this study predate the infection). Cell type and time point are not known.

This clonotype came up a few times. The rearrangement links TRBV5-6 to TRBJ1-2; D not resolved. Trimming pared 3 bases from V and 0 bases from J, leaving 9 bases between. The CDR3 loop spans 14 amino acids. The germline gives CDR1 SGHDT, CDR2 YYEEEE. DNA of the CDR3: TGTGCCAGCAGCTATCAGGTGACTAACTATGGCTACACCTTC. It yields the protein CASSYQVTNYGYTF.

The chain has TRBV10-3 and TRBJ2-3, with TRBD1 matching over 10 bases. With 8 bases clipped from V and 1 base from J, the junction kept 0 bases outside the gene matches. CDR1 and CDR2 from the germline V gene are ENHRY and SYGVKD. CDR3 length: 13 amino acids. CDR3 nucleotides: TGTGCCATCGGGACAGGGGGCACAGATACGCAGTATTTT. It yields the protein CAIGTGGTDTQYF.

The sample holds a few counts of this clonotype. The rearrangement joins TRBV12-3 or TRBV12-4 to TRBJ2-5, with TRBD2 matching 12 bases. The length of the CDR3 is 17 residues. J gave up 2 bases and V 5 bases, and 9 bases lay outside the gene matches. The CDR3: CASSPGTSGLRQETQYF. The CDR3 DNA reads TGTGCCAGCAGTCCCGGGACTAGCGGGCTTCGGCAAGAGACCCAGTACTTC.

The chain uses TRBV9 and TRBJ2-7, with D perhaps matching TRBD2 (5 bases). Germline V gene data show CDR1 as SGDLS and CDR2 as YYNGEE. This CDR3 region has 15 residues. Between the trimmed V and J ends, which lost 0 bases and 0 bases, there was a span of 10 bases. CDR3 residues: CASSVAPGSSYEQYF. For the CDR3, the DNA is TGTGCCAGCAGCGTAGCTCCGGGGAGCTCCTACGAGCAGTACTTC. The complete variable domain, with remaining parts taken from reference TRBV9 and TRBJ2-7, reads DSGVTQTPKHLITATGQRVTLRCSPRSGDLSVYWYQQSLDQGLQFLIQYYNGEERAKGNILERFSAQQFPDLHSELNLSSLELGDSALYFCASSVAPGSSYEQYFGPGTRLTVT.

The chain links TRBV10-3 to TRBJ2-1, with 7 bases matching TRBD2. The CDR3 loop spans 15 amino acids. Germline lookup yields CDR1 ENHRY and CDR2 SYGVKD. Trimming removed 3 bases from V and 7 bases from J; junction bases left unmatched: 9. The CDR3 loop is CAISEIAGVGNEQFF. CDR3 bases: TGTGCCATCAGTGAAATAGCGGGCGTCGGGAATGAGCAGTTCTTC.

V and J are TRBV20-1 and TRBJ1-2; unclear D gene. The CDR3 contains 14 residues. Germline V lookup: CDR1 DFQATT, CDR2 SNEGSKA (reference sequence). Trimming took off 1 base at V and 1 base at J, with 10 bases between the two ends. CDR3: CSARGGRHNYGYTF. DNA of the CDR3: TGCAGTGCTAGAGGTGGCAGGCATAACTATGGCTACACCTTC.

This clonotype was seen a few times. Here the CDR3 reads CASSLAKLAGGNEQFF. CDR3 nucleotides: TGCGCCAGCAGCTTGGCCAAACTAGCGGGAGGCAATGAGCAGTTCTTC. The chain combines TRBV5-1 with TRBJ2-1; 12 bases are a match to TRBD2. The V segment lost 0 bases and the J segment 6 bases; nucleotides outside the gene matches: 4. In germline, CDR1 is SGHRS, CDR2 YFSETQ. The CDR3 length is 16 residues.

This clonotype was recorded a few times. This chain connects TRBV7-3 to TRBJ2-7, with TRBD2 identical over 12 bases. There are 17 residues in the CDR3. Germline V gene data show CDR1 as SGHTA and CDR2 as FQGTGA. V dropped 5 bases and J dropped 3; count of bases not matched to a gene: 11. The CDR3 protein is CASSPRLRTSGNYEQYF. The CDR3 DNA follows: TGTGCCAGCAGCCCCCGACTAAGGACTAGCGGGAACTACGAGCAGTACTTC.

V and J are TRBV19 and TRBJ1-1, with 7 bases matching TRBD1. Trimming removed 6 bases from V and 5 bases from J; junction bases left unmatched: 12. Germline CDR1 LNHDA, CDR2 SQIVND (reference sequence). The CDR3 loop spans 15 amino acids. The CDR3 loop is CASSPTSTGKTEAFF. CDR3 sequence (DNA): TGTGCCAGTAGCCCTACCTCGACAGGGAAGACTGAAGCTTTCTTT.

By share of the sample, this clonotype is medium-sized (0.01 to 0.1%). The chain recombines TRBV12-3 or TRBV12-4 with TRBJ2-7; D possibly corresponds to TRBD1 (6 bases). Deletions cut 1 base from V and 3 bases from J, with 10 bases between. The CDR3 has 14 residues. CDR3 amino acids: CASSLERGSYEQYF. The CDR3 DNA reads TGTGCCAGCAGTTTAGAGAGGGGGAGCTACGAGCAGTACTTC.

This clonotype was picked up a small number of times. The CDR3 DNA is TGTGCCAGCAGTCCCTCAGGTGCTCAGGGCAATCAGCCCCAGCATTTT. Protein: CASSPSGAQGNQPQHF. This chain links TRBV27 with TRBJ1-5; no clear D. V gave up 5 bases and J gave up 2 bases, with 16 bases separating them. Per germline, CDR1 MNHEY and CDR2 SMNVEV (reference sequence). The CDR3 runs to 16 residues.

V and J are TRBV9 and TRBJ2-3; 7 bases line up with TRBD1. Germline V lookup: CDR1 SGDLS, CDR2 YYNGEE. CDR3 length equals 15 residues. Trimming took 0 bases from V and 2 from J; bases not matched to a gene: 3. CDR3: CASSVAGQVTDTQYF. CDR3 nucleotides: TGTGCCAGCAGCGTAGCCGGACAGGTCACAGATACGCAGTATTTT.

V gene TRBV28 combines with J gene TRBJ2-1; D is uncertain. The CDR3 runs 15 residues. Germline CDR1 and CDR2: MDHEN and SYDVKM. With 3 bases removed from V and 4 bases from J, the gap between germline ends came to 13 bases. CDR3 region: CASSLNPRRYNEQFF. CDR3 bases: TGTGCCAGCAGTTTGAATCCGCGAAGGTACAATGAGCAGTTCTTC.

The gene calls are TRBV28 and TRBJ2-7, with TRBD1 as a possible D gene (5 bases). CDR1 and CDR2 (germline): MDHEN, SYDVKM. The CDR3 spans 12 residues. V was shortened by 6 bases and J by 4 bases, with 10 bases between the two germline ends. The CDR3 region has the DNA TGTGCCAGCAGGGGGCGAAGGTACGAGCAGTACTTC. As protein: CASRGRRYEQYF.